This entry describes one T cell receptor (beta chain). The sample originates from a study of PD-1 blockade in classical Hodgkin lymphoma. Sequencing was performed with immunoSEQ multiplex PCR; in TCRdb, only in-frame clones are kept and a portion is missing. Counted here are about 14,000 clones, 65% to 85% occurring once; the ten biggest clones make up around 25%. Relapse was seen in all patients after autologous stem cell transplantation, and brentuximab vedotin exposure was variable. The CDR3 is 13 amino acids. V was pared by 3 bases and J by 7 bases, with 12 bases between. Germline V gene data show CDR1 as SGHTA and CDR2 as FQGNSA.

V is TRBV7-2 and J is TRBJ1-1; no clear D gene. Material: peripheral blood mononuclear cells (PBMCs), obtained before the second cycle of nivolumab. This TCR derives from a human donor with classical Hodgkin lymphoma. CDR3 in amino acids: CASSFLLTHEAFF. For the CDR3, the DNA is TGTGCCAGCAGCTTTCTTCTTACGCATGAAGCTTTCTTT.